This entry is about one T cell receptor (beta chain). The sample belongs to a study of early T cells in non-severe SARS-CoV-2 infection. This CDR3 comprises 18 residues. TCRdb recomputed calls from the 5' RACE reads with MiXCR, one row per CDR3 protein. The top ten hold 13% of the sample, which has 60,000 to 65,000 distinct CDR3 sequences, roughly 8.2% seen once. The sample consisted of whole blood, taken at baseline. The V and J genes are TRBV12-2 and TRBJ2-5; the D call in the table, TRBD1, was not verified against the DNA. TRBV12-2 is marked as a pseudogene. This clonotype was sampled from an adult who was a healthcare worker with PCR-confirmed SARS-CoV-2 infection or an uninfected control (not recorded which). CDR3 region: CAKERRQTSNRRRETQYF. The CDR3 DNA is TGTGCAAAGGAAAGGAGACAGACGTCCAATCGACGAAGAGAGACCCAGTACTTC.